Listed below are T cell receptor beta chains from one sample, sequenced in a study of blood T cell repertoires in COVID-19. Profiling relied on immunoSEQ multiplex PCR, and the TCRdb table lists in-frame clones only, not all of them. The sample carries tens of thousands of clones, approximately 86% recorded once. Material for sequencing was peripheral blood. These receptors were taken from a woman in her seventies with active COVID-19. Each CDR3 is given with its conserved first and last residue. D genes are given only for firm matches. The size of a clone is reported for some rows only, either as once, few or many, or as a class for expanded clones.

clone_size j_call d_call v_call cdr3_nt cdr3_aa
NA TRBJ2-3 NA TRBV7-7 TGTGCCAGCAGCGATACAGAGACAGATACGCAGTATTTT CASSDTETDTQYF
medium-sized TRBJ1-5 NA TRBV3-1/TRBV3-2 TGTGCCAGCAGCCACGGGACACTTAGCAATCAGCCCCAGCATTTT CASSHGTLSNQPQHF
NA TRBJ2-1 NA TRBV30 TGTGCCTGGAGCCTTAGCGGCAGGAAGATCAATGAGCAGTTCTTC CAWSLSGRKINEQFF
NA TRBJ2-3 NA TRBV7-3 TGTGCCAGCAGCCCCGCCCTAGTGGCAGATACGCAGTATTTT CASSPALVADTQYF
NA TRBJ1-2 NA TRBV28 TGTGCCAGCATGCAAATCGCGAGGGGGTATGTCTATGGCTACACCTTC CASMQIARGYVYGYTF
NA TRBJ2-1 NA TRBV2 TGTGCCAGCCGTAACAATGAGCAGTTCTTC CASRNNEQFF
NA TRBJ2-1 TRBD1 TRBV19 TGTGCCAGTAGTATGGTACAGGGGGTCGATGAGCAGTTCTTC CASSMVQGVDEQFF
NA TRBJ2-5 NA TRBV5-6 TGTGCCAGCAGCCCGGAGGGGACGGCGTTGAAAGAGACCCAGTACTTC CASSPEGTALKETQYF
NA TRBJ2-2 TRBD1 TRBV15 TGTGCCACCGGTAGGGGGCTTGTCACCGGGGAGCTGTTTTTT CATGRGLVTGELFF
NA TRBJ2-7 TRBD2 TRBV27 TGTGCCAGCAGTTTTGGGACTAGCGGGAGGGGCTACGAGCAGTACTTC CASSFGTSGRGYEQYF
NA TRBJ1-3 NA TRBV28 TGTGCCAGCAGTCCTCCATCGACATTTTTAGCTGGAAACACCATATATTTT CASSPPSTFLAGNTIYF
NA TRBJ2-5 TRBD1 TRBV5-1 TGCGCCAGCAGCCTAAGAACAGGGGGTCAAGAGACCCAGTACTTC CASSLRTGGQETQYF
once TRBJ2-3 TRBD2 TRBV6-5 TGTGCCAGCGTACCCGGGACTAGCGGCACAGATACGCAGTATTTT CASVPGTSGTDTQYF
NA TRBJ2-5 NA TRBV7-9 TGTGCCAGCAGCCCTGGGCTAGCGAGGGAGACCCAGTACTTC CASSPGLARETQYF
NA TRBJ2-1 TRBD2 TRBV19 TGTGCCAGTAGTAATGGGGCGGGAGGCCCCTACAATGAGCAGTTCTTC CASSNGAGGPYNEQFF
NA TRBJ2-1 NA TRBV11-2 TGTGCCAGCAGCTTAGAAGACCAACCGGGGCAGTTCTTC CASSLEDQPGQFF
NA TRBJ2-1 NA TRBV6-4 TGTGCCAGCAGTGAAGGGGGGGTCTATGAGCAGTTCTTC CASSEGGVYEQFF
few TRBJ2-1 NA TRBV4-1 TGCGCCAGCAGCCAAGATAATCGGGGGTACAATGAGCAGTTCTTC CASSQDNRGYNEQFF
NA TRBJ1-5 NA TRBV9 TGTGCCAGCAGCGTAGAAGGGGACAATCAGCCCCAGCATTTT CASSVEGDNQPQHF
NA TRBJ2-1 TRBD2 TRBV7-9 TGTGCCAGCAGCCGGACTAGCGGAGACAATGAGCAGTTCTTC CASSRTSGDNEQFF
NA TRBJ2-2 NA TRBV7-3 TGTGCCAGCAGCTTAAACAGACAAACCGGGGAGCTGTTTTTT CASSLNRQTGELFF
few TRBJ1-6 TRBD1 TRBV4-1 TGCGCCAGCAGCCAAGAGACAGGGGAGAACATTTCCCTCCACTTT CASSQETGENISLHF
NA TRBJ1-4 TRBD1 TRBV7-8 TGTGCCAGCAGCTTAGGGGGACAGGGAGCTAGAAAACTGTTTTTT CASSLGGQGARKLFF
NA TRBJ1-1 NA TRBV28 TGTGCCAGCAGTTTATCATCAGGGATGAACACTGAAGCTTTCTTT CASSLSSGMNTEAFF
NA TRBJ1-1 NA TRBV11-3 TGTGCCAGCAGCCGCGGCCGGGGACTTGAAGCTTTCTTT CASSRGRGLEAFF
NA TRBJ2-1 NA TRBV7-9 TGTGCCAGCAGCTCCCCCCCCGGGACTTCTCATAACAATGAGCAGTTCTTC CASSSPPGTSHNNEQFF
NA TRBJ2-5 TRBD1 TRBV29-1 TGCAGCGCCGCGGACAGGGGGAAAGAGACCCAGTACTTC CSAADRGKETQYF
NA TRBJ1-2 NA TRBV29-1 TGCAGCGTTGAAGATTCACAGGTCGCTAACTATGGCTACACCTTC CSVEDSQVANYGYTF
NA TRBJ2-1 TRBD2 TRBV28 TGTGCCAGCAGTTCCCTTACTAGCGGTAGCTCCTACAATGAGCAGTTCTTC CASSSLTSGSSYNEQFF
NA TRBJ2-7 TRBD1 TRBV28 TGTGCCAGCAGTTCGCGCGGACAGGAACCCTACGAGCAGTACTTC CASSSRGQEPYEQYF
NA TRBJ2-1 TRBD2 TRBV27 TGTGCCAGCACAGGCGGGAGATCCTACAATGAGCAGTTCTTC CASTGGRSYNEQFF
NA TRBJ2-1 NA TRBV6-5 TGTGCCAGCAGTTCACGGGGGAGCTCCTACAATGAGCAGTTCTTC CASSSRGSSYNEQFF
NA TRBJ2-1 NA TRBV7-7 TGTGCCAGCAGCTTAGAAGCTACCACCTACAATGAGCAGTTCTTC CASSLEATTYNEQFF
few TRBJ2-7 NA TRBV30 TGTGCCTGGAGTGTAAATTTCGGTTACGAGCAGTACTTC CAWSVNFGYEQYF
NA TRBJ1-1 TRBD1 TRBV5-4 TGTGCCAGCAGCTTTGAAGGGGGCGTAGGGACTGAAGCTTTCTTT CASSFEGGVGTEAFF
NA TRBJ2-6 NA TRBV28 TGTGCCAGCAGTCGCCCCCAGGGCTCTGGGGCCAACGTCCTGACTTTC CASSRPQGSGANVLTF
NA TRBJ2-7 TRBD2 TRBV6-5 TGTGCCAGCCATATAGCGGGACGCTCCTACGAGCAGTACTTC CASHIAGRSYEQYF
NA TRBJ2-4 TRBD2 TRBV7-2 TGTGCCAGCAGCCCCGGGACTAGCGGTAGGGCCAAAAACATTCAGTACTTC CASSPGTSGRAKNIQYF
once TRBJ2-1 TRBD2 TRBV4-2 TGTGCCAGCAGCCCGGGACTAGTGGGCAATGAGCAGTTCTTC CASSPGLVGNEQFF
NA TRBJ1-5 TRBD1 TRBV27 TGTGCCAGCAGGGGGTGGGACAGGGCGGAGGATCAGCCCCAGCATTTT CASRGWDRAEDQPQHF
few TRBJ1-5 TRBD1 TRBV30 TGTGCCTGGAGACAGGGACAGTACGATCAGCCCCAGCATTTT CAWRQGQYDQPQHF
NA TRBJ2-3 NA TRBV6-4 TGTGCCAGCAGTGACCGTCCGGGGGGCGTTGGAGATACGCAGTATTTT CASSDRPGGVGDTQYF
NA TRBJ2-2 NA TRBV28 TGTGCCAGCAGTCGACAGGCGAACACCGGGGAGCTGTTTTTT CASSRQANTGELFF
NA TRBJ2-2 NA TRBV7-8 TGTGCCAGCAGCCCCAGCGGCTATAACACCGGGGAGCTGTTTTTT CASSPSGYNTGELFF
NA TRBJ2-6 TRBD2 TRBV29-1 TGCAGCGTTGGTCGGGGGGGGATCAGCTCTGGGGCCAACGTCCTGACTTTC CSVGRGGISSGANVLTF
NA TRBJ2-7 TRBD1 TRBV27 TGTGCCAGCAGTTCGGACAGGATACCCCCCTACGAGCAGTACTTC CASSSDRIPPYEQYF
NA TRBJ2-3 NA TRBV10-3 TGTGCCATCAGTGTCCGGGGTGTAGATACGCAGTATTTT CAISVRGVDTQYF
few TRBJ2-7 NA TRBV30 TGTGCCTGGAGTCCGGCGGGCTGGGGAGAGCAGTACTTC CAWSPAGWGEQYF
NA TRBJ2-7 NA TRBV9 TGTGCCAGCAGCGACGGGAGGACAGGGTGGTTTCAGGACGAGCAGTACTTC CASSDGRTGWFQDEQYF
once TRBJ1-5 NA TRBV30 TGTGCCTGGCTCGAGGGGGGGAACGGGGCCCAGCATTTT CAWLEGGNGAQHF